The 11 T cell receptor beta chains in this list originate from one sample, sequenced in a study of neurological immune-mediated disorders. TCRdb itself ran the 5' RACE reads through MiXCR, one entry per CDR3 protein. The table has more than 40,000 distinct CDR3 sequences, under 2% seen once; the top ten hold more than 2%. The source material was PBMCs. These receptors came from a woman aged 40 to 49 with multiple sclerosis.

This clonotype was recorded at least ten times. The rearrangement joins TRBV5-1 to TRBJ2-3; 12 bases line up with TRBD2. After removal of 4 bases from V and 0 bases from J, the junction contained 9 bases not matched to a gene. CDR3 length: 18 residues. CDR1 and CDR2 (germline): SGHRS, YFSETQ. The CDR3 here is CASSIWTSGVTSTDTQYF. The CDR3 bases are TGCGCCAGCAGCATTTGGACTAGCGGGGTCACTAGCACAGATACGCAGTATTTT.

The table lists this clonotype with many counts. V and J are TRBV18 and TRBJ2-1; TRBD2 aligns across 13 bases. This CDR3 has 17 residues. Germline values: CDR1 KGHSH, CDR2 LQKENI. V was pared by 0 bases and J by 8 bases, with 7 bases of the junction left unmatched. The CDR3 region has the DNA TGTGCCAGCTCACCACCGACTAGCGGGGGGATGGGAGATGAGCAGTTCTTC. Translating it yields CASSPPTSGGMGDEQFF.

This clonotype came up many times. The chain uses TRBV5-6 and TRBJ1-2; 9 nucleotides line up with TRBD1. CDR1 and CDR2 (germline): SGHDT, YYEEEE. The junction had 9 bases not matched to a gene; V was cut back by 7 bases and J by 8 bases. The CDR3 sequence is 13 residues long. The CDR3 region is CASGQGTPQGYTF. CDR3 nucleotides: TGTGCCAGCGGACAGGGGACGCCCCAAGGCTACACCTTC.

The CDR3 DNA sequence: TGTGCCAGCAGGGAGGGGACAGGGCTATCCTACGAGCAGTACTTC. Its protein product is CASREGTGLSYEQYF. J is TRBJ2-7 and V is TRBV11-2; 9 bases align to TRBD1. The germline V gene has CDR1 SGHAT and CDR2 FQNNGV. With 6 bases clipped from V and 1 base from J, the junction kept 7 bases outside the gene matches. The CDR3 is 15 amino acids.

The sample holds many counts of this clonotype. The V gene is TRBV5-1, the J gene TRBJ1-4; no reliable D call. Trimming took off 0 bases at V and 2 bases at J, with 2 bases between the two ends. Per the germline V gene, CDR1 is SGHRS and CDR2 is YFSETQ. This CDR3 has 13 amino acids. Written as DNA, the CDR3 is TGCGCCAGCAGCTTGGATACTAATGAAAAACTGTTTTTT. Amino acid sequence: CASSLDTNEKLFF. Looking up the rest from reference TRBV5-1 and TRBJ1-4 gives the full variable domain: KAGVTQTPRYLIKTRGQQVTLSCSPISGHRSVSWYQQTPGQGLQFLFEYFSETQRNKGNFPGRFSGRQFSNSRSEMNVSTLELGDSALYLCASSLDTNEKLFFGSGTQLSVL.

This clonotype appeared many times. The chain has TRBV4-1 and TRBJ1-1; possible D gene TRBD1, 5 bases. V lost 1 base to trimming and J lost 8 bases, with 20 bases between them. Germline V gene data show CDR1 as MGHRA and CDR2 as YSYEKL. The CDR3 covers 16 residues. The CDR3 bases are TGCGCCAGCAGCCAAGCTATTACAGGCCTGAACAGGGAAGCTTTCTTT. This encodes CASSQAITGLNREAFF.

Regarding this clonotype: Germline and junction disagree at one end, which may indicate a read error. V and J are TRBV2 and TRBJ1-2, with D unclear. Germline lookup yields CDR1 SNHLY and CDR2 FYNNEI. The CDR3 has 14 amino acids. For the CDR3, the DNA is TGTGCCAGCAGCGTCCTAGGGAACAACTATGGCTGCACCTTC. Protein: CASSVLGNNYGCTF.

This clonotype showed up many times. The chain recombines TRBV20-1 with TRBJ1-2; D call uncertain. Germline CDR1 reads DFQATT; CDR2 reads SNEGSKA (reference sequence). Trimming shortened V by 0 bases and J by 6 bases, and 14 bases separated the two germline ends. The CDR3 runs to 14 residues. Here the CDR3 reads CSARDERQRDGYTF. The CDR3, as DNA: TGCAGTGCTAGAGATGAACGACAACGGGATGGCTACACCTTC.

This clonotype appeared many times. This chain connects TRBV5-1 to TRBJ1-1; 7 bases line up with TRBD1. Germline V gene sequence: CDR1 SGHRS, CDR2 YFSETQ. This CDR3 is 19 amino acids long. V was pared by 2 bases and J by 4 bases, with 20 bases of the junction left unmatched. CDR3 sequence: CASSFTPRRGPPLSTEAFF. CDR3 in DNA: TGCGCCAGCAGCTTTACCCCGCGGAGGGGGCCCCCCCTGAGCACTGAAGCTTTCTTT.

This clonotype was observed at least ten times. CDR3 region: CSAEISGGDFYGYTF. Written as DNA, the CDR3 is TGCAGTGCTGAGATCTCAGGGGGCGATTTCTATGGCTACACCTTC. The chain combines TRBV20-1 with TRBJ1-2, with 8 bases that match TRBD1. V lost 5 bases to trimming and J lost 4 bases; unmatched junction nucleotides: 12. The CDR3 runs 15 residues. Germline V gene lookup returns CDR1 DFQATT and CDR2 SNEGSKA (reference sequence).

This clonotype appeared once. The V and J genes are TRBV18 and TRBJ1-4, with D perhaps TRBD1 (5 bases). CDR1 and CDR2 (germline): KGHSH, LQKENI. The CDR3 length is 16 residues. Trimming pared 0 bases from V and 8 bases from J, leaving 16 bases between. DNA of the CDR3: TGTGCCAGCTCACCACCCCAGGGAGGTCGAAGGGAAAAACTGTTTTTT. It specifies CASSPPQGGRREKLFF. Full variable domain (missing parts from reference TRBV18 and TRBJ1-4): NAGVMQNPRHLVRRRGQEARLRCSPMKGHSHVYWYRQLPEEGLKFMVYLQKENIIDESGMPKERFSAEFPKEGPSILRIQQVVRGDSAAYFCASSPPQGGRREKLFFGSGTQLSVL.